This entry features one T cell receptor beta chain sequence. Its specificity is unknown. This sample is part of a study of shared clonotypes between healthy human individuals. General study points: Naive CD4 clonotypes were shared across a few donors at about 5%. Despite large depth, sorted-subset datasets appeared incompletely sequenced.

Under the authors' procedure: Filtering differed because ImmunoSEQ produced junction-only sequences that carried no quality scores. Clones were read by immunoSEQ multiplex PCR, and TCRdb kept only the in-frame ones, dropping some. V and J calls and clone size are those listed in that table; D and trimming were worked out from the DNA. The sample contains more than 2 million clones, 85% to 95% of which appear only once. Selected positively for CCR7 and CD45RO-negative, naive CD8 cells excluded terminally differentiated effector memory CD45RA+ cells. This TCR was sampled from a young man in good health. Some clones in this sample may be carry-over from other donors' samples. Sequencing was done on a sample of naive CD8+ T cells from PBMCs.

CDR3 DNA sequence: TGTGCCAGCAGCGCCGGGGCCCCAGAGACCCAGTACTTC. Translated, it gives CASSAGAPETQYF. The chain recombines TRBV9 with TRBJ2-5, with D perhaps given as TRBD1 or TRBD2 (5 bases each). The germline CDR1 and CDR2 sequences are SGDLS and YYNGEE. Trimming took off 3 bases at V and 4 bases at J, with 10 bases between the two ends. This CDR3 comprises 13 residues. The complete variable domain, with remaining parts taken from reference TRBV9 and TRBJ2-5, reads DSGVTQTPKHLITATGQRVTLRCSPRSGDLSVYWYQQSLDQGLQFLIQYYNGEERAKGNILERFSAQQFPDLHSELNLSSLELGDSALYFCASSAGAPETQYFGPGTRLLVL.